The next 7 T cell receptor beta chains were all read from a single sample in a study of blood T cells in healthy people across ages. Next came a second PCR, run for about 7 to 12 cycles, which used a sample-barcoded 5' primer along with a J-beta primer mix. TCRdb reprocessed the 5' RACE reads with MiXCR, giving one entry per CDR3 protein. The sample yields 600,000 or so distinct CDR3 sequences, 25% to 35% seen once. Sequencing was carried out using blood. The receptors here all came from a woman aged 80 or over in good health.

V usage is TRBV4-2 and J usage is TRBJ1-4; possible D gene TRBD1, 6 bases. Trimming removed 1 base from V and 0 bases from J, with 12 bases in between. This CDR3 comprises 17 residues. Germline assignment: CDR1 LGHNA and CDR2 YNFKEQ. The CDR3 loop is CASSQADPGATNEKLFF. CDR3 bases: TGTGCCAGCAGCCAAGCCGACCCAGGGGCAACTAATGAAAAACTGTTTTTT.

In this sample, this clonotype turned up many times. Since a much larger clone is just one base distant, this may be a read error. This chain uses TRBV6-2 or TRBV6-3 with TRBJ2-5; D is unclear. CDR1 and CDR2 from the germline V gene are MNHEY and SVGEGT. The V end was cut by 7 bases, the J end by 11 bases, with 20 bases between. The CDR3 covers 13 residues. CDR3 in amino acids: CASNQGLGSQQYF. The CDR3 region has the DNA TGTGCCAGCAATCAAGGGTTGGGGTCTCAGCAGTACTTC.

V is TRBV7-2 and J is TRBJ2-7, with a possible D match to TRBD1 (6 bases). This CDR3 spans 13 amino acids. Trimming shortened V by 1 base and J by 4 bases, and 8 bases separated the two germline ends. CDR1 and CDR2 (germline): SGHTA, FQGNSA. The CDR3 nucleotides are TGTGCCAGCAGCTTAGGAGGGACATACGAGCAGTACGTC. Protein sequence: CASSLGGTYEQYV.

CDR3 in DNA: TGCAGCGCACAAGGGACGGGCGATCAGCCCCAGCATTTT. Protein sequence: CSAQGTGDQPQHF. The chain links TRBV29-1 to TRBJ1-5; perhaps TRBD1 as D (5 bases). CDR1 and CDR2 from the germline V gene are SQVTM and ANQGSEA. The CDR3 has 13 amino acids. The V and J ends lost 7 bases and 5 bases respectively, with 15 bases between them.

Worth noting for this clonotype: Given a much more abundant clone one base away, this may be a read error. This rearrangement joins TRBV27 to TRBJ1-2; D is ambiguous. Germline-derived CDR1 and CDR2 are MNHEY and SMNVEV (reference sequence). The CDR3 totals 14 residues. Written as DNA, the CDR3 is TGTGCCAGCAGTTTTCGTAGATCTAACTATGACTACACCTTC. Translation gives CASSFRRSNYDYTF.

This chain links TRBV29-1 with TRBJ2-5; weak D call: TRBD2 (7 bases). The V and J ends lost 5 bases and 5 bases respectively, with 18 bases between them. This CDR3 has 14 amino acids. The germline gives CDR1 SQVTM, CDR2 ANQGSEA. Written as DNA, the CDR3 is TGCAGCGTTCGGAGGGGGACTACGAAGGAGACCCAGTACTTC. It translates to CSVRRGTTKETQYF.

This clonotype has more than one count but fewer than ten. The rearrangement uses TRBV7-3 and TRBJ2-1; a weak D match, TRBD1 (6 bases). The ends were cut back, 5 bases at V and 0 bases at J, with 14 bases in the middle. This CDR3 contains 16 residues. Germline V lookup: CDR1 SGHTA, CDR2 FQGTGA. The CDR3 protein is CASSPAGVSSYNEQFF. The CDR3 region has the DNA TGTGCCAGCAGCCCGGCAGGGGTCAGCTCCTACAATGAGCAGTTCTTC.